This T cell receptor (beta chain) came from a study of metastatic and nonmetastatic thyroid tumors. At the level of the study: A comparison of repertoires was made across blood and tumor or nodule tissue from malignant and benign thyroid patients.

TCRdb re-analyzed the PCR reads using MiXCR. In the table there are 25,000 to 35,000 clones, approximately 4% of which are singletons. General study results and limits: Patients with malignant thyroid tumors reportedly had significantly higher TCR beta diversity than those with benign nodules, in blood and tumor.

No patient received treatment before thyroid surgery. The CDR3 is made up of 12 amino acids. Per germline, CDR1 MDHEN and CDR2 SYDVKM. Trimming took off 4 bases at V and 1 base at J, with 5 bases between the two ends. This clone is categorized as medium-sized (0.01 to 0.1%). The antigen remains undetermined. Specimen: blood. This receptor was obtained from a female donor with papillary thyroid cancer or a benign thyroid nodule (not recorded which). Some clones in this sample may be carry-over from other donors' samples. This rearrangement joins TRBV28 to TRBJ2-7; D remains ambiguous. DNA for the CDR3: TGTGCCAGCAGTTATCATTCCTACGAGCAGTACTTC. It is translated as CASSYHSYEQYF.